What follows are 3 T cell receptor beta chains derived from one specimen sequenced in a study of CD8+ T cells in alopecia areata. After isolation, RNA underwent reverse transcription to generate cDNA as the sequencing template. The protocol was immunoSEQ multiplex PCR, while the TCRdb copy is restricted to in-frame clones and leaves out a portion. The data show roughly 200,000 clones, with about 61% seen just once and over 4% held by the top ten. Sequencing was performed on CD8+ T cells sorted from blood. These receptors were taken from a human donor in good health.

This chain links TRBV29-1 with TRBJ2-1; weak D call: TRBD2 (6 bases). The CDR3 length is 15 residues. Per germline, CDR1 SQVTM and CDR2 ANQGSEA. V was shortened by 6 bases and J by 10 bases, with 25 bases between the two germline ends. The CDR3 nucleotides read TGCAGCGTCCGGGGGTCTGGTAGGGCCGGATGGGAGCAGTTCTTC. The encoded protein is CSVRGSGRAGWEQFF.

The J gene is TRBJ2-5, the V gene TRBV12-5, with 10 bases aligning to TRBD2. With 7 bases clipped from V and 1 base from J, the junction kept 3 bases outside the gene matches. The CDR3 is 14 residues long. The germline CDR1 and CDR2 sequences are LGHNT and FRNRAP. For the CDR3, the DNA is TGTGCTAGTGATTCTAGCGGGGGCCAAGAGACCCAGTACTTC. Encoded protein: CASDSSGGQETQYF.

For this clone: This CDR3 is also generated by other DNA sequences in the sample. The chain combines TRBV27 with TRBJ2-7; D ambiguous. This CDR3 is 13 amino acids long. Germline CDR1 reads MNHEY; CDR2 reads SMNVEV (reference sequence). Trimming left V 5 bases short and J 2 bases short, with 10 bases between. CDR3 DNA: TGTGCCAGCAGTCCCGGCCAAACCTACGAGCAGTACTTC. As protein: CASSPGQTYEQYF.